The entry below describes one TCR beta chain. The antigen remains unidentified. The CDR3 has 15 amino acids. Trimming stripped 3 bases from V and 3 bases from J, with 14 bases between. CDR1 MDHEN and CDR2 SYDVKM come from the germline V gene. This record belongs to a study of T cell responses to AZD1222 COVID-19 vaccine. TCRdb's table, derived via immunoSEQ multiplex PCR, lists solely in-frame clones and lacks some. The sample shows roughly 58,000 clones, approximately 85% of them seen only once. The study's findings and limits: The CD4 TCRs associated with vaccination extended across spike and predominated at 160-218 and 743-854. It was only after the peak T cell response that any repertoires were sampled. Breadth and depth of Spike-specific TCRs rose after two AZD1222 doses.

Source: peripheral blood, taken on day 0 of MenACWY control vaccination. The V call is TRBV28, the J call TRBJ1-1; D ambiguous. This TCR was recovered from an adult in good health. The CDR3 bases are TGTGCCAGCAGTTTTAATGGCCCCCGCTACACTGAAGCTTTCTTT. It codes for CASSFNGPRYTEAFF.